This T cell receptor (beta chain) was found in a study of T cells in Graves' hyperthyroidism and ophthalmopathy. As for the study in general: Blood from the periphery was taken at initial diagnosis, before any treatment. Study outcomes and limitations: Most thyroid clonotypes with frequency above 0.001 were detected in blood.

This clonotype was counted between two and nine times. What it binds is not known. The final CDR3 position lacks the conserved phenylalanine or tryptophan, pointing to a likely read error. Amplified regions were TCR beta CDR3 sequences from RNA transcripts. The TCR CDR3 first-round RT-PCR relied on the HTBI primer set. TCRdb re-called the multiplex PCR reads through MiXCR, storing one row per CDR3 protein. Here the sample spans about 400,000 distinct CDR3 sequences, 13% to 15% being singletons. It was approximately 9.7 ml of fresh peripheral blood that supplied the PBMCs. The CDR3 extends over 18 amino acids. CDR1 and CDR2 (germline): SGHKS, YYEKEE (reference sequence). Trimming removed 0 bases from V and 4 bases from J; junction bases left unmatched: 8.

The rearrangement joins TRBV5-5 to TRBJ2-7; 15 bases align to TRBD2. Input material: blood. The clonotype originates from a woman aged 60-75 years with Graves' ophthalmopathy. CDR3 bases: TGTGCCAGCAGCTTGGCCCGGACTAGCGGGAGGGCCGATTACGAGCAGTACATC. Protein sequence: CASSLARTSGRADYEQYI.